The clone carrying this T cell receptor beta chain has more than one count but fewer than ten. Its antigen remains unidentified. The data stem from a study of human T cells and chemical hapten exposure. A single record per CDR3 protein comes from TCRdb applying MiXCR to the RACE reads. The profile covers approximately 350,000 distinct CDR3 sequences, with over 6% appearing a single time and around 5.6% taken by the ten largest. Points from the study as a whole: Significantly more large CDR3 similarity clusters were formed by expanded TCRs than by controls.

The length of the CDR3 is 17 residues. The germline gives CDR1 SEHNR, CDR2 FQNEAQ (reference sequence). V was pared by 5 bases and J by 4 bases, with 23 bases between. As to time point: patch test 2, 6 weeks after DPC sensitization. This sample's treatment: therapeutic diphenylcyclopropenone sensitization with weekly scalp DPC. The V call is TRBV7-9, the J call TRBJ1-1, with D possibly being TRBD1 (5 bases). The material was whole blood, obtained in connection with sensitization to the hapten diphenylcyclopropenone (DPC). The source of this sequence is a woman under 30 with alopecia areata. Some clones in this sample may be carry-over from other donors' samples. CDR3 coding DNA: TGTGCCAGCAGCCAAGCCGGGGCACCGGATTGGGGCACTGAAGCTTTCTTT. Encoded protein: CASSQAGAPDWGTEAFF.